The present entry profiles one TCR beta chain with its context. Its antigen is not identified. The data originate from a study of cytomegalovirus exposure and HLA in healthy donors. Whole-study context: Sequencing of about 179 million T cells in an earlier analysis found 120 million or so unique TCR beta sequences.

The study, taken as a whole, reports: Earlier results showed most TCR beta V segments being productive about 87% or about 30% of the time.

Trimming removed 2 bases from V and 0 bases from J; junction bases left unmatched: 3. The CDR3 loop spans 16 amino acids. The V gene's germline CDR1 is ENHRY and CDR2 SYGVKD. The PCR ran on 60 Vbeta and 13 Jbeta primers. The method was immunoSEQ multiplex PCR; TCRdb's version includes in-frame clones alone and lacks a portion of them. Seen here are 75,000 to 100,000 clones, about 71% observed once, and the top ten hold approximately 8.9%. The sequencing input was PBMCs. The chain couples TRBV10-3 to TRBJ1-1, with TRBD1 matching over 10 bases. This clonotype was sampled from a man in his 60s in good health and CMV-seronegative. The DNA of the CDR3 is TGTGCCATCAGTGAGACGACAGGGGGCGTGAACACTGAAGCTTTCTTT. It encodes CAISETTGGVNTEAFF.